Presented here are 20 T cell receptor beta chains from one specimen sequenced in a study of T cell clonality in common variable immunodeficiency (dated by TCRdb to between 2014 and 2017). Libraries were built with the immunoSEQ multiplex PCR assay. TCRdb took this table from immuneACCESS and kept in-frame rearrangements with V and J called. Such tables lack part of the clones; where checked against another copy, unresolved V genes explain under half of the gap, and the rest is unexplained. For this sample, under 50,000 clones appear and none is a singleton. Less than 2.5% of the sample lies in the top ten. The material sequenced was peripheral blood mononuclear cells. The source is a person aged 18 to 75 in good health.

This clone was detected many times. The CDR3 bases that were read are TGTGCCAGCAGTGTAAGACTAGCGGGTAATGAG. This sequence encodes CASSVRLAGNE. The whole CDR3 region reads CASSVRLAGNEQFF. The chain joins TRBV6-1 to TRBJ2-1; 10 nucleotides align to TRBD2. The observed sequence ends 3 residues before the CDR3 terminus, with the missing tail filled in from the germline J gene. Germline CDR1 and CDR2: MNHNS and SASEGT. The CDR3 runs 14 residues. The ends lost 4 bases at V and 7 bases at J; junction bases unmatched: 4.

This clone has at least ten counts. With the read ending 3 residues before the CDR3 end, the germline J gene is used to fill in that end. V and J are TRBV12-5 and TRBJ2-5, with 7 bases aligning to TRBD1. CDR1 is LGHNT and CDR2 is FRNRAP in the germline V gene. V dropped 5 bases and J dropped 2; count of bases not matched to a gene: 5. The CDR3 extends over 14 amino acids. The sequenced part of the CDR3 DNA is TGTGCTAGTGGTCTAGGGACAGAACAAGAGACC. The encoded protein is CASGLGTEQET. The full CDR3 is CASGLGTEQETQYF.

This clone showed up many times. The CDR3 goes on 3 residues after the read ends, and that part is filled in from the germline J gene. This chain uses TRBV12-5 with TRBJ1-2; a possible D gene is TRBD1 (5 bases). CDR1 LGHNT and CDR2 FRNRAP come from the germline V gene. The CDR3 has 17 residues. The V end was cut by 3 bases, the J end by 2 bases, with 19 bases between. Here the CDR3 reads CASGLAGGTRKNYGYTF. CDR3 bases read: TGTGCTAGTGGTTTAGCGGGGGGAACAAGGAAGAACTATGGC.

This clone was seen repeatedly, ten times or more. The CDR3 end is not reached by the read, which stops 3 residues before it; the germline J gene fills it in. The rearrangement uses TRBV19 and TRBJ1-1; no firm D call. The CDR3 has 15 amino acids. CDR1 and CDR2 (germline): LNHDA, SQIVND (reference sequence). V was cut by 2 bases and J by 4 bases, with 14 bases left in between. The CDR3 loop reads CASSIQEGRGTEAFF. The sequenced part of the CDR3 DNA is TGTGCCAGTAGTATACAGGAGGGTCGGGGCACTGAA. Full variable domain (rest looked up from reference TRBV19 and TRBJ1-1): DGGITQSPKYLFRKEGQNVTLSCEQNLNHDAMYWYRQDPGQGLRLIYYSQIVNDFQKGDIAEGYSVSREKKESFPLTVTSAQKNPTAFYLCASSIQEGRGTEAFFGQGTRLTVV.

This clone was seen ten or more times. Read coverage stops 3 residues before the CDR3 terminus; the germline J gene supplies the remainder. The chain employs TRBV13 and TRBJ1-3; perhaps TRBD1 as D (5 bases). Germline V gene sequence: CDR1 PRHDT, CDR2 FYEKMQ (reference sequence). Between the trimmed V and J ends, which lost 4 bases and 0 bases, there was a span of 13 bases. The CDR3 extends over 16 amino acids. CDR3 sequence reads: CASSSRQGRSGNTIYF. The covered CDR3 bases are TGTGCCAGCAGCTCGAGGCAGGGCCGCTCTGGAAACACC.

This clone has more than one count but fewer than ten. The sequence runs out 3 residues before the end of the CDR3; the remainder is reconstructed from the germline J gene. The chain uses TRBV30 and TRBJ2-4; D uncertain. CDR1 GTSNPN and CDR2 SVGIG come from the germline V gene (reference sequence). This CDR3 is built from 12 residues. The part of the CDR3 DNA that was read is TGTGCCTGGGGCGGCTCTAACTATGGT. This translates into CAWGGSNYG. The whole CDR3 sequence reads CAWGGSNYGQYF.

This clone is medium-sized (0.01 to 0.1%) in the sample. From the germline J gene comes the end of the CDR3, since the read stops 3 residues before it. J is TRBJ2-1 and V is TRBV7-3; TRBD2 matches 9 bases. The CDR3 totals 14 residues. Looked up from germline, CDR1 is SGHTA and CDR2 is FQGTGA. The J segment lost 3 bases and the V segment lost 5 bases, leaving 2 bases of the junction unmatched. The chain's CDR3 is CASSATSGYNEQFF. The sequenced part of the CDR3 DNA is TGTGCCAGCAGCGCGACTAGCGGCTACAATGAG. The variable domain in full, completed from reference TRBV7-3 and TRBJ2-1, reads GAGVSQTPSNKVTEKGKYVELRCDPISGHTALYWYRQSLGQGPEFLIYFQGTGAADDSGLPNDRFFAVRPEGSVSTLKIQRTERGDSAVYLCASSATSGYNEQFFGPGTRLTVL.

This clone was recorded a few times. A read error may account for a junction end that differs from germline. From the germline J gene comes the end of the CDR3, since the read stops 3 residues before it. The rearrangement joins TRBV2 to TRBJ1-2; 7 bases align to TRBD1. Germline CDR1 is SNHLY and CDR2 is FYNNEI. This CDR3 contains 14 residues. The sequenced CDR3 bases are TGTGTCAGCAGGGGGACAGCCCTCCGGGAAGGC. It is translated as CVSRGTALREG. The full CDR3 reads CVSRGTALREGYTF.

This clone was recorded many times. The CDR3 is cut off 3 residues early in the read; its end comes from the germline J gene. The rearrangement uses TRBV5-4 and TRBJ2-1; the D gene is possibly TRBD2 (5 bases). The germline V gene encodes CDR1 SGHNT and CDR2 YYREEE (reference sequence). The CDR3 runs 15 residues. V was trimmed by 3 bases and J by 6 bases, leaving 16 bases between them. The sequenced part of the CDR3 DNA is TGTGCCAGCAGCTCTGCGGGTCCGGCCTTCAATGAG. Protein sequence: CASSSAGPAFNE. The complete CDR3 reads CASSSAGPAFNEQFF.

This clone has a count of ten or more. The read comes to an end 3 residues before the CDR3 does, leaving the germline J gene to fill in the end. The chain carries TRBV6-2 or TRBV6-3 and TRBJ2-7; D remains ambiguous. Germline V gene lookup returns CDR1 MNHEY and CDR2 SVGEGT. The CDR3 sequence is 14 residues long. V was cut by 1 base and J by 2 bases, with 9 bases left in between. The CDR3 here is CASSYFNRTYEQYF. Incomplete CDR3 DNA: TGTGCCAGCAGTTACTTCAACAGAACCTACGAG.

This clone appeared many times. Read data end 3 residues before the CDR3 end; the end is taken from the germline J gene. This chain joins TRBV7-2 and TRBJ2-3; D gene ambiguous. V lost 5 bases to trimming and J lost 5 bases, with 8 bases between them. The CDR3 is made up of 12 amino acids. CDR1 is SGHTA and CDR2 is FQGNSA in the germline V gene. The sequenced CDR3 bases are TGTGCCAGCAGCCAACGAGGAGATACG. It yields the protein CASSQRGDT. The entire CDR3 is CASSQRGDTQYF.

This clone was recorded many times. The CDR3 end falls 3 residues outside the read, so it is completed with the germline J gene. The chain couples TRBV7-9 to TRBJ2-7; D is uncertain. The V end lost 3 bases, the J end lost 2 bases, and 8 bases lay between the germline ends. The CDR3 length is 13 residues. Germline V gives CDR1 SEHNR, CDR2 FQNEAQ (reference sequence). CDR3 bases read: TGTGCCAGCAGCTTGACTGTGACCTACGAG. It translates to CASSLTVTYE. The whole CDR3 is CASSLTVTYEQYF.

This clone was observed many times. The sequence runs out 3 residues before the end of the CDR3; the remainder is reconstructed from the germline J gene. This sequence joins TRBV5-4 and TRBJ2-3; D gene uncertain. This CDR3 contains 13 residues. Germline lookup yields CDR1 SGHNT and CDR2 YYREEE (reference sequence). V dropped 5 bases and J dropped 0 bases, with 7 bases sitting between them. The CDR3 bases that were read are TGTGCCAGCAGGCCAGGCAGCACAGATACG. Translating it yields CASRPGSTDT. The entire CDR3 protein reads CASRPGSTDTQYF.

About this clone itself: The read terminates 3 residues before the CDR3 end, so the remaining end is supplied by the germline J gene. Within the sample, other DNA sequences also encode this same CDR3. The J gene is TRBJ1-3, the V gene TRBV19; the D gene is possibly TRBD1 (5 bases). This CDR3 spans 14 amino acids. In germline, CDR1 is LNHDA, CDR2 SQIVND (reference sequence). V was clipped by 6 bases and J by 0 bases, with 9 bases between them. The CDR3 region is CASSQGFSGNTIYF. CDR3 bases read: TGTGCCAGTAGCCAGGGATTCTCTGGAAACACC.

A remark on this clone: The CDR3 goes on 3 residues after the read ends, and that part is filled in from the germline J gene. The sample has other DNA sequences that encode this CDR3 too. The V gene is TRBV11-2, the J gene TRBJ1-2, with D possibly TRBD1 on 6 matching bases. The CDR3 length is 15 residues. Germline CDR1 and CDR2: SGHAT and FQNNGV. V gave up 0 bases and J gave up 4 bases, with 12 bases separating them. CDR3 protein: CASSLDTGGLYGYTF. CDR3 DNA (partial): TGTGCCAGCAGCTTAGATACCGGGGGGCTCTATGGC.

This clone was recorded many times. The DNA ends 3 residues before the CDR3 does, and the rest of the CDR3 is filled in from the germline J gene. The chain carries TRBV30 and TRBJ1-1; 7 nucleotides match TRBD1. The trim removed 2 bases at V and 2 bases at J, leaving 5 bases unmatched. There are 14 residues in the CDR3. Germline V CDR1 and CDR2: GTSNPN, SVGIG (reference sequence). The CDR3 here is CAWSLGQLNTEAFF. The sequenced part of the CDR3 DNA is TGTGCCTGGAGTCTGGGACAGCTAAACACTGAA.

Turning to this clone: The CDR3 is cut off 3 residues early in the read; its end comes from the germline J gene. The chain has TRBV7-9 and TRBJ2-2, with D unclear. The germline gives CDR1 SEHNR, CDR2 FQNEAQ (reference sequence). The CDR3 is 14 residues long. The part of the CDR3 DNA that was read is TGTGCCAGCAGTGCCGGCGCAACTAATGAAAAG. Translating it yields CASSAGATNEK. The full CDR3 protein reads CASSAGATNEKLFF.

This clone was picked up a small number of times. The read ends 3 residues before the CDR3 terminus; that terminus is restored from the germline J gene. The chain joins TRBV20-1 to TRBJ2-7; the D gene is possibly TRBD2 (6 bases). The V gene's germline CDR1 is DFQATT and CDR2 SNEGSKA (reference sequence). The CDR3 extends over 12 amino acids. V was cut by 3 bases and J by 3 bases, with 9 bases left in between. CDR3 DNA, as far as it was read: TGCAGTGCTAGGCGGGATGGCTACGAG. This sequence encodes CSARRDGYE. The whole CDR3 sequence reads CSARRDGYEQYF.

This clone was detected ten times or more. The sequence runs out 3 residues before the end of the CDR3; the remainder is reconstructed from the germline J gene. V and J are TRBV14 and TRBJ2-7, with TRBD2 identical over 10 bases. The length of the CDR3 is 14 residues. Germline V gives CDR1 SGHDN, CDR2 FVKESK. V was clipped by 4 bases and J by 5 bases; unmatched bases: 5. The sequenced CDR3 bases are TGTGCCAGCAGCCGGAGCGGGGGGGCCGACGAG. Protein sequence: CASSRSGGADE. The whole CDR3 protein reads CASSRSGGADEQYF.

Of note for this clone: The read ends 3 residues before the CDR3 terminus; that terminus is restored from the germline J gene. V gene TRBV10-3 combines with J gene TRBJ2-1, with 11 nucleotides matching TRBD1. The CDR3 contains 19 residues. Germline V lookup: CDR1 ENHRY, CDR2 SYGVKD. V shed 4 bases, J shed 8 bases, and the junction held 19 bases outside the gene matches. CDR3 DNA, as far as it was read: TGTGCCATCAGTGTCGTCCTGACCAAGACCGGGACAGGGGGATATGAG. This sequence encodes CAISVVLTKTGTGGYE. The full CDR3 sequence reads CAISVVLTKTGTGGYEQFF.